This T cell receptor (beta chain) was recovered during a study of cytomegalovirus exposure and HLA in healthy donors. The PCR was carried out with 60 Vbeta primers and 13 Jbeta primers. TCRdb keeps only in-frame clones here, not all; method: immunoSEQ multiplex PCR. The sample consists of around 190,000 clones, under 85% of them appearing once. The CDR3 loop spans 15 amino acids. CDR1 is SGHAT, CDR2 FQNNGV, per germline. V shed 5 bases and J shed 3 bases, with 17 bases lying between them. Study-wide points: An observed cluster of highly shared sequence variants was recorded as a likely sequencing artifact. Rarity marked most TCR sequences, yet some public TCRs occurred in many donors. Later, TCR association rates were found to vary by HLA locus, highest for DRB1 and lowest for HLA-C. A few CMV-associated chains proved CMV antigen-specific in vitro.

Comment on this clone: Its antigen remains unknown.

The source of this sequence is a woman aged 18 to 35 in good health and CMV-seronegative. The chain recombines TRBV11-2 with TRBJ2-7; no clear D. The sequenced sample consisted of PBMCs. This CDR3 is CASSHPPRSNYEQYF. As DNA, the CDR3 is TGTGCCAGCAGCCACCCTCCGCGGTCCAACTACGAGCAGTACTTC.